This T cell receptor beta chain was obtained from a study of T-cell reconstitution after alpha-beta-depleted transplantation in children. Broader study findings: At around two months after transplant, the alpha-beta T cells were reportedly derived from several hundred expanded clones that came from non-depleted graft cells. Most T-cell counts and diversity one year after the transplant came from T cells that were newly produced. The origin of high day-60 TCRbeta diversity in some patients lay in surviving recipient T cells and thymic progenitors.

Unique molecular identifiers were built into the TCRbeta library. TCRdb fed the PCR reads into MiXCR, producing one record per CDR3 protein. The table has around 370,000 distinct CDR3 sequences, about a sixth seen once; the top ten hold just over 40%. The germline V and J ends were trimmed by 2 bases and 2 bases, with 7 bases remaining between them. Germline loops: CDR1 SEHNR, CDR2 FQNEAQ (reference sequence). This CDR3 has 13 amino acids. Remarks on this clonotype: Its antigen is unknown.

The clonotype comes from a male patient aged 2-15 years who had a stem cell transplant for acute lymphoblastic leukemia, so the T cells may come from the graft donor. The J gene is TRBJ2-7, the V gene TRBV7-9, with D unclear. Sequencing was performed on PBMCs, mostly from graft donor cells, taken 360 days after TCRalphabeta/CD19-depleted stem cell transplant. CDR3 nucleotide sequence: TGTGCCAGCAGCTTATGGCAGGCCTACGAGCAGTACTTC. This translates into CASSLWQAYEQYF.